The 24 T cell receptor beta chains reported below all come from one sample, sequenced in a study of shared clonotypes between healthy human individuals. Clones were sequenced by immunoSEQ multiplex PCR, and TCRdb holds only the in-frame ones, with some missing. The sample records about 530,000 clones, approximately 95% being singletons. Sequencing was done on a sample of naive CD4+ T cells sorted from blood. The subset: CD45RA+ positively selected. All receptors come from a woman aged 25 to 39 in good health.

This rearrangement joins TRBV29-1 to TRBJ2-1; D possibly corresponds to TRBD1 (6 bases). CDR1 is SQVTM and CDR2 is ANQGSEA in the germline V gene. The V and J ends lost 7 bases and 6 bases respectively, with 25 bases between them. CDR3 length: 16 amino acids. CDR3 in amino acids: CSAELGTSRFGNEQFF. Written as DNA, the CDR3 is TGCAGCGCCGAACTCGGGACATCCCGTTTCGGCAATGAGCAGTTCTTC.

This chain's CDR3 is CASSLPIAGGPGELFF. The CDR3 coding sequence is TGTGCCAGCAGCCTGCCGATAGCGGGAGGGCCCGGGGAGCTGTTTTTT. This rearrangement joins TRBV7-2 to TRBJ2-2; 11 nucleotides line up with TRBD2. CDR1 is SGHTA and CDR2 is FQGNSA in the germline V gene. Trimming took 5 bases from V and 6 from J; bases not matched to a gene: 8. This CDR3 comprises 16 residues.

This clone was picked up a small number of times. The chain is built from TRBV29-1 and TRBJ1-5; tentative D call: TRBD1 (5 bases). From germline, CDR1 is SQVTM and CDR2 ANQGSEA. Trimming pared 0 bases from V and 11 bases from J, leaving 14 bases between. The CDR3 length is 13 residues. The CDR3 sequence: CSVEDQTPGSQHF. The CDR3, as DNA: TGCAGCGTTGAAGATCAAACACCAGGGTCCCAGCATTTT.

Concerning this clone itself: The junction does not match germline at one end; this may be a read error. This chain links TRBV11-1 with TRBJ1-1; no clear D gene. CDR1 SGHAT and CDR2 FQDESV come from the germline V gene (reference sequence). This CDR3 contains 11 residues. In nucleotides, the CDR3 is TGTGCCAGCAGCTCGAACATTGAAGCTTTCTTT. Protein: CASSSNIEAFF.

This chain connects TRBV7-2 to TRBJ1-5, with TRBD1 matching 7 bases. CDR3 length: 14 residues. The germline V gene has CDR1 SGHTA and CDR2 FQGNSA. With V trimmed by 5 bases and J by 7 bases, 8 bases remained unmatched. The CDR3 region has the DNA TGTGCCAGCAGCCCAAGACAGGGCCGCCAGCCCCAGCATTTT. Its protein product is CASSPRQGRQPQHF.

This chain uses TRBV7-5 with TRBJ2-7; the D call in the table, TRBD1, was not verified against the DNA. TRBV7-5 represents a pseudogene. This CDR3 spans 16 amino acids. CDR3 bases: TGTGCCAGCAGCCAGGGGAGGACAGGGGGTGAACGAGAGCAGTACTTC. Translation: CASSQGRTGGEREQYF.

The genes are TRBV5-6 and TRBJ1-2; possible D gene TRBD1, 5 bases. Looked up from germline, CDR1 is SGHDT and CDR2 is YYEEEE. The V gene lost 4 bases and the J gene lost 1 base, with 11 bases spanning the gap. This CDR3 has 14 amino acids. The CDR3 nucleotides are TGTGCCAGCAGCGGAACAGGAGTTAACTATGGCTACACCTTC. Its translation: CASSGTGVNYGYTF.

This clone was picked up one time. The chain employs TRBV19 and TRBJ2-2; no clear D gene. Between the trimmed V and J ends, which lost 10 bases and 0 bases, there was a span of 9 bases. Germline V gene lookup returns CDR1 LNHDA and CDR2 SQIVND (reference sequence). The CDR3 is 13 amino acids. CDR3: CATIGSNTGELFF. The CDR3 nucleotides are TGTGCCACAATCGGCTCGAACACCGGGGAGCTGTTTTTT. Complete variable domain (other parts from reference TRBV19 and TRBJ2-2): DGGITQSPKYLFRKEGQNVTLSCEQNLNHDAMYWYRQDPGQGLRLIYYSQIVNDFQKGDIAEGYSVSREKKESFPLTVTSAQKNPTAFYLCATIGSNTGELFFGEGSRLTVL.

The chain combines TRBV13 with TRBJ2-7; tentative D call: TRBD2 (5 bases). CDR3 length: 15 amino acids. The V end lost 5 bases, the J end lost 4 bases, and 18 bases lay between the germline ends. Per the germline V gene, CDR1 is PRHDT and CDR2 is FYEKMQ (reference sequence). As DNA, the CDR3 is TGTGCCAGCAGCAGGCGTGAGGGTTATTCTTACGAGCAGTACTTC. Its protein is CASSRREGYSYEQYF.

The chain joins TRBV27 to TRBJ2-5, with 7 bases lining up with TRBD1. CDR3 length: 13 amino acids. From germline, CDR1 is MNHEY and CDR2 SMNVEV (reference sequence). With 6 bases clipped from V and 3 bases from J, the junction kept 4 bases outside the gene matches. Written as DNA, the CDR3 is TGTGCCAGCAGCCCCAGGGGGAAAGAGACCCAGTACTTC. It is translated as CASSPRGKETQYF.

The rearrangement links TRBV10-3 to TRBJ2-1; D unclear. Trimming cost V 2 bases and J 4 bases, with 6 bases left between them. The CDR3 loop spans 13 amino acids. The V gene's germline CDR1 is ENHRY and CDR2 SYGVKD. The CDR3 region has the DNA TGTGCCATCAGTGAGGAAGGGTACAATGAGCAGTTCTTC. Amino acid sequence: CAISEEGYNEQFF.

The chain's CDR3 is CASSLGGVANTEAFF. For the CDR3, the DNA is TGCGCCAGCAGCTTGGGGGGAGTTGCGAACACTGAAGCTTTCTTT. The chain recombines TRBV5-1 with TRBJ1-1, with D unclear. This CDR3 has 15 amino acids. With 0 bases removed from V and 1 base from J, the gap between germline ends came to 10 bases. Looked up from germline, CDR1 is SGHRS and CDR2 is YFSETQ.

The chain combines TRBV10-3 with TRBJ1-2, with D unclear. This CDR3 has 14 amino acids. Between the trimmed V and J ends, which lost 0 bases and 8 bases, there was a span of 13 bases. The germline CDR1 and CDR2 sequences are ENHRY and SYGVKD. The CDR3 is CAISESNRVGGYTF. The CDR3 coding sequence is TGTGCCATCAGTGAGTCTAACCGGGTCGGGGGCTACACCTTC.

The V gene is TRBV19, the J gene TRBJ2-2, with D hard to call. The germline CDR1 and CDR2 sequences are LNHDA and SQIVND (reference sequence). V was clipped by 4 bases and J by 6 bases, with 12 bases between them. The CDR3 is 14 amino acids. CDR3 region: CASSTTRLAGELFF. The CDR3, as DNA: TGTGCCAGTAGTACCACGAGGTTGGCCGGGGAGCTGTTTTTT.

The CDR3 is CASSYSGQRTGQPQHF. CDR3 DNA sequence: TGTGCCAGCAGTTACTCCGGGCAGAGGACAGGTCAGCCCCAGCATTTT. The chain carries TRBV6-6 and TRBJ1-5; 7 bases are a match to TRBD1. With V trimmed by 0 bases and J by 6 bases, 8 bases remained unmatched. The CDR3 totals 16 residues. Germline-derived CDR1 and CDR2 are MNHNY and SVGAGI (reference sequence).

This clone came up once. This chain links TRBV18 with TRBJ2-3, with 14 bases lining up with TRBD2. Germline values: CDR1 KGHSH, CDR2 LQKENI. Trimming at V came to 2 bases and at J to 3 bases, leaving 4 bases not matched to a gene. The CDR3 covers 17 residues. The CDR3 is CASSPMGLAGATDTQYF. CDR3 nucleotide sequence: TGTGCCAGCTCACCAATGGGACTAGCGGGAGCGACAGATACGCAGTATTTT.

This chain uses TRBV5-1 with TRBJ1-1; D is undetermined. The CDR3 extends over 15 amino acids. Trimming shortened V by 0 bases and J by 3 bases, and 12 bases separated the two germline ends. Germline lookup yields CDR1 SGHRS and CDR2 YFSETQ. CDR3 bases: TGCGCCAGCAGCTTGGCCCCTCAGTACGACACTGAAGCTTTCTTT. Translated: CASSLAPQYDTEAFF.

The CDR3 DNA is TGTGCCAGCAGTTCCGGACTAGAATCCACAGATACGCAGTATTTT. It translates to CASSSGLESTDTQYF. The rearrangement joins TRBV2 to TRBJ2-3; 7 nucleotides match TRBD2. The CDR3 sequence is 15 residues long. Germline assignment: CDR1 SNHLY and CDR2 FYNNEI. V lost 5 bases to trimming and J lost 2 bases; unmatched junction nucleotides: 7.

The J gene is TRBJ2-7, the V gene TRBV9; perhaps D is TRBD1 or TRBD2 (5 bases each). Germline V gene sequence: CDR1 SGDLS, CDR2 YYNGEE. The CDR3 extends over 12 amino acids. V gave up 3 bases and J gave up 6 bases, with 10 bases separating them. The chain's CDR3 is CASSGGIGEQYF. The CDR3 region has the DNA TGTGCCAGCAGCGGGGGGATAGGCGAGCAGTACTTC.

This chain's CDR3 is CASSPTTTSGSYNEQFF. As DNA, the CDR3 is TGTGCCAGTAGTCCAACAACCACTAGCGGCTCCTACAATGAGCAGTTCTTC. The chain is built from TRBV19 and TRBJ2-1; 8 bases map to TRBD2. The V gene's germline CDR1 is LNHDA and CDR2 SQIVND (reference sequence). Trimming cost V 5 bases and J 0 bases; bases outside gene matches: 9. This CDR3 is built from 17 residues.

V is TRBV10-1 and J is TRBJ2-1; TRBD2 aligns across 9 bases. The V gene's germline CDR1 is WNHNN and CDR2 SYGVQD (reference sequence). The CDR3 sequence is 15 residues long. V shed 1 base, J shed 8 bases, and the junction held 6 bases outside the gene matches. The CDR3 region is CASSELSSGIYEQFF. The CDR3 DNA reads as TGCGCCAGCAGTGAGTTGTCTAGCGGGATATATGAGCAGTTCTTC.

V usage is TRBV7-3 and J usage is TRBJ2-7; 11 positions match TRBD1. V was pared by 7 bases and J by 4 bases, with 6 bases of the junction left unmatched. The CDR3 contains 14 residues. The germline gives CDR1 SGHTA, CDR2 FQGTGA. The CDR3: CASTRTGGMYEQYF. CDR3 in DNA: TGTGCCAGCACCCGGACAGGGGGCATGTACGAGCAGTACTTC.

This sequence joins TRBV25-1 and TRBJ1-2, with D possibly TRBD1 on 5 matching bases. V was cut by 8 bases and J by 2 bases, with 12 bases left in between. This CDR3 comprises 13 residues. Germline CDR1 is MGHDK and CDR2 is SYGVNS. The CDR3 DNA sequence: TGTGCCAGCCGCGGGGCACTCAACTATGGCTACACCTTC. It translates to CASRGALNYGYTF.

V and J are TRBV9 and TRBJ2-1; the D call may be TRBD1 or TRBD2 (5 bases each). The CDR3 consists of 17 residues. The V end was cut by 0 bases, the J end by 4 bases, with 17 bases between. CDR1 is SGDLS, CDR2 YYNGEE, per germline. The CDR3 here is CASSVGLRGAPYNEQFF. The CDR3 DNA sequence: TGTGCCAGCAGCGTAGGATTGAGGGGAGCCCCGTACAATGAGCAGTTCTTC.